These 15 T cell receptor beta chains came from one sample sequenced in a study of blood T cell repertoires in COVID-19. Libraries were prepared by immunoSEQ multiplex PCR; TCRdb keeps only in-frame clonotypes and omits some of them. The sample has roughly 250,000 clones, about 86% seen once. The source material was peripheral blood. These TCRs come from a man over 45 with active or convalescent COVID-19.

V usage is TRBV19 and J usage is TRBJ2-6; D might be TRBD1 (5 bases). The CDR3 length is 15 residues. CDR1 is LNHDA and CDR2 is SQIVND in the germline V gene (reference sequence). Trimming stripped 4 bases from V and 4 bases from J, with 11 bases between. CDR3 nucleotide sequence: TGTGCCAGTAGTACCTGGGGCCACGGGGCCAACGTCCTGACTTTC. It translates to CASSTWGHGANVLTF. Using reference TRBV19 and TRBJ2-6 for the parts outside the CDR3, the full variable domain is DGGITQSPKYLFRKEGQNVTLSCEQNLNHDAMYWYRQDPGQGLRLIYYSQIVNDFQKGDIAEGYSVSREKKESFPLTVTSAQKNPTAFYLCASSTWGHGANVLTFGAGSRLTVL.

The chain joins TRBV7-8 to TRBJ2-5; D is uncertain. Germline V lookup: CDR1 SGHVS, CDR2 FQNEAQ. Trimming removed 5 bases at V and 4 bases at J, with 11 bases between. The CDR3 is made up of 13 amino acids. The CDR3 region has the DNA TGTGCCAGCAGCCCCTTAGCCGCAGAGACCCAGTACTTC. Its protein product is CASSPLAAETQYF. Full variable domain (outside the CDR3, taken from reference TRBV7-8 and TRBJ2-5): GAGVSQSPRYKVAKRGQDVALRCDPISGHVSLFWYQQALGQGPEFLTYFQNEAQLDKSGLPSDRFFAERPEGSVSTLKIQRTQQEDSAVYLCASSPLAAETQYFGPGTRLLVL.

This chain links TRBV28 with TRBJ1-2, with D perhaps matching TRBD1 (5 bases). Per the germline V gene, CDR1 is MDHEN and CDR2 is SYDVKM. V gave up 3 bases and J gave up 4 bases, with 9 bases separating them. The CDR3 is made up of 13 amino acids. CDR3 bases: TGTGCCAGCAGTTTGCCAGGGCCCTATGGCTACACCTTC. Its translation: CASSLPGPYGYTF.

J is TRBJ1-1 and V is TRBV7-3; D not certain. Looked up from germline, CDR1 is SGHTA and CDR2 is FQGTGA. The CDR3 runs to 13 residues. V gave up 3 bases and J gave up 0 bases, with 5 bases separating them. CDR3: CASSFAVNTEAFF. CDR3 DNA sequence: TGTGCCAGCAGCTTTGCAGTGAACACTGAAGCTTTCTTT. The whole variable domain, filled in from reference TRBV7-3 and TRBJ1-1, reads GAGVSQTPSNKVTEKGKYVELRCDPISGHTALYWYRQSLGQGPEFLIYFQGTGAADDSGLPNDRFFAVRPEGSVSTLKIQRTERGDSAVYLCASSFAVNTEAFFGQGTRLTVV.

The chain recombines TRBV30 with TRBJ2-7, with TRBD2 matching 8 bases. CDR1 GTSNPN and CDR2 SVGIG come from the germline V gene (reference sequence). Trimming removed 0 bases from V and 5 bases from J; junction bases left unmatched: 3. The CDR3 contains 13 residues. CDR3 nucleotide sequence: TGTGCCTGGAGTGTACGGGAGGGCAACGAGCAGTACTTC. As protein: CAWSVREGNEQYF.

CDR3 DNA sequence: TGTGCCAGCAGCCAAGGGGGGGACACTGAAGCTTTCTTT. Amino acid sequence: CASSQGGDTEAFF. The gene calls are TRBV3-1 (or the pseudogene TRBV3-2) and TRBJ1-1, with D tentatively TRBD1 (5 bases). The CDR3 extends over 13 amino acids. The germline CDR1 and CDR2 sequences are LGHDT and YNNKEL (reference sequence). Trimming took off 1 base at V and 3 bases at J, with 6 bases between the two ends.

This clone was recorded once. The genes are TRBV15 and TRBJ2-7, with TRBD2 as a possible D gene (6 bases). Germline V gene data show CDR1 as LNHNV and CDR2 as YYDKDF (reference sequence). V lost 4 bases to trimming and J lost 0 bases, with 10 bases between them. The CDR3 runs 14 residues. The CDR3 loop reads CATSIGGYSYEQYF. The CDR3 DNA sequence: TGTGCCACCAGCATAGGAGGGTACTCCTACGAGCAGTACTTC.

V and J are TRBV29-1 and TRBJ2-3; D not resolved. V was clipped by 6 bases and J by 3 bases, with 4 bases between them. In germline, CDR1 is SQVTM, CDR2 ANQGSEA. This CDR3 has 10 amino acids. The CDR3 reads CSVGTDTQYF. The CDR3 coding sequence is TGCAGCGTCGGTACAGATACGCAGTATTTT.

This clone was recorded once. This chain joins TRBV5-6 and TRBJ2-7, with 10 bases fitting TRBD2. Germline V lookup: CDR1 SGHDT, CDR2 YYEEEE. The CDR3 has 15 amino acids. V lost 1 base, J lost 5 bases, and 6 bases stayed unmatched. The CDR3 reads CASSLYPSGGHEQYF. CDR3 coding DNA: TGTGCCAGCAGCTTGTATCCTAGCGGGGGCCACGAGCAGTACTTC.

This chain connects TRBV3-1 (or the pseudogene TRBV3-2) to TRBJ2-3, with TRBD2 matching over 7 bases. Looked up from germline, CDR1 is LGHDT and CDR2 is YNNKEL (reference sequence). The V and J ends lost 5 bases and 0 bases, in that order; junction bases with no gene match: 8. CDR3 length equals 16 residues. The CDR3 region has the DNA TGTGCCAGCAGCACCGGCGGGGGACCTAGCACAGATACGCAGTATTTT. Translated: CASSTGGGPSTDTQYF.

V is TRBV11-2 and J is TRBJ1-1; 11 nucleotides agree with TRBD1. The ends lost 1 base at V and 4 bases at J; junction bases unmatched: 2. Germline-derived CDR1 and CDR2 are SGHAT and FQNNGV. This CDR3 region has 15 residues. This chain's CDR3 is CASSLAGTGGTEAFF. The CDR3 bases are TGTGCCAGCAGCTTAGCCGGGACAGGGGGCACTGAAGCTTTCTTT.

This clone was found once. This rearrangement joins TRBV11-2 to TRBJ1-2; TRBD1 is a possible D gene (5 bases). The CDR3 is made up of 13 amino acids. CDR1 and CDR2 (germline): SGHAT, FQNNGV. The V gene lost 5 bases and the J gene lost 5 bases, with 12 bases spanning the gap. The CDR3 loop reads CASSADTFYGYTF. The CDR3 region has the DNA TGTGCCAGCAGCGCGGACACCTTTTATGGCTACACCTTC.

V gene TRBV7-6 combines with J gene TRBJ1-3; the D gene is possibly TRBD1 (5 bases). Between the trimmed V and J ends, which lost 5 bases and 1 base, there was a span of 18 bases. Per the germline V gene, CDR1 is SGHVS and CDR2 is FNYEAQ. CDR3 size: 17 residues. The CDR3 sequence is CASSPGARVESGNTIYF. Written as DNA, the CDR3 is TGTGCCAGCAGCCCTGGGGCCAGGGTAGAGTCTGGAAACACCATATATTTT.

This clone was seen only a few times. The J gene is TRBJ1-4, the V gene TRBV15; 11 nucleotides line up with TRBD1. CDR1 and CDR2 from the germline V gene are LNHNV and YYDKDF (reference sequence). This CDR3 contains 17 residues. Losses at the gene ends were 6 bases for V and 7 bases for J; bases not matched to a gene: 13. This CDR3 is CATRPTGQGGKSEKLFF. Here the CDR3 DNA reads TGTGCCACCAGACCCACGGGACAGGGGGGGAAAAGTGAAAAACTGTTTTTT.

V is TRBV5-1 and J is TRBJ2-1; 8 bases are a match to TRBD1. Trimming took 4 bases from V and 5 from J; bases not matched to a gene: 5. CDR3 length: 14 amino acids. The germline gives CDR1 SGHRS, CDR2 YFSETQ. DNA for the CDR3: TGCGCCAGCAGCATACTGACAGGGGACAATGAGCAGTTCTTC. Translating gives CASSILTGDNEQFF.